The clone carrying this T cell receptor beta chain showed up just once. This sample stems from a study of blood T cell repertoires in COVID-19. Germline CDR1 is SGDLS and CDR2 is YYNGEE. The V gene end was trimmed by 2 bases and the J gene end by 2 bases; junction bases not matched to a gene: 8. The CDR3 runs to 16 residues. Recruitment covered about two dozen US areas and drew participants whose ages spanned about 18 to 100 years. Researchers sorted participants into cohorts using their self-reported clinical history. Here immunoSEQ multiplex PCR was the method, and the copy in TCRdb shows in-frame clones only, minus some. Of approximately 250,000 clones listed, over 80% were seen once; the top ten hold approximately 3.4%.

This chain links TRBV9 with TRBJ2-3, with 7 bases aligning to TRBD2. The specimen sequenced was PBMCs or T cells enriched from blood (not recorded which). The sequence derives from a woman between 40 and 55 years old who had been exposed to COVID-19. In DNA, the CDR3 is TGTGCCAGCAGCGTTGGATTGGGAGGGGTCACAGATACGCAGTATTTT. This sequence encodes CASSVGLGGVTDTQYF.